Shown below are 16 T cell receptor beta chains from a single sample sequenced in a study of shared clonotypes between healthy human individuals. This table comes from immunoSEQ multiplex PCR, and its TCRdb copy is limited to in-frame clones, with some not included. The sample has hundreds of thousands of clones, about 95% seen once. Positive CCR7 selection of CD45RO-negative cells yielded the naive CD8 cells, and terminally differentiated effector memory CD45RA+ cells were excluded. Sequencing was done on a sample of naive CD8+ T cells sorted from blood. Receptors were obtained from a woman aged 25 to 39 in good health.

This chain joins TRBV5-6 and TRBJ2-7; D may be TRBD1 (6 bases). The V end was cut by 4 bases, the J end by 5 bases, with 13 bases between. Germline CDR1 reads SGHDT; CDR2 reads YYEEEE. CDR3 length: 13 residues. CDR3 residues: CASSPTGFHEQYF. CDR3 sequence (DNA): TGTGCCAGCAGCCCCACAGGGTTCCACGAGCAGTACTTC.

The chain carries TRBV4-1 and TRBJ2-7, with 8 bases aligning to TRBD2. CDR1 is MGHRA, CDR2 YSYEKL, per germline. CDR3 size: 15 residues. V shed 0 bases, J shed 2 bases, and the junction held 3 bases outside the gene matches. The CDR3 DNA sequence: TGCGCCAGCAGCCAAGACCCACTAGCGGCCTACGAGCAGTACTTC. Translated: CASSQDPLAAYEQYF.

The gene calls are TRBV27 and TRBJ2-7; perhaps TRBD2 as D (5 bases). Trimming pared 2 bases from V and 2 bases from J, leaving 28 bases between. CDR1 and CDR2 (germline): MNHEY, SMNVEV (reference sequence). The CDR3 contains 20 residues. This CDR3 is CASSLSGKGMGTYSPYEQYF. CDR3 bases: TGTGCCAGCAGTTTAAGCGGTAAGGGAATGGGAACATACTCACCCTACGAGCAGTACTTC.

The V and J genes are TRBV27 and TRBJ1-2; D may be TRBD1 (5 bases). Trimming left V 5 bases short and J 8 bases short, with 21 bases between. This CDR3 region has 15 residues. Germline V CDR1 and CDR2: MNHEY, SMNVEV (reference sequence). The CDR3 sequence is CASSTTPGPVMGYTF. CDR3 DNA sequence: TGTGCCAGCAGTACAACGCCGGGACCTGTTATGGGCTACACCTTC.

This chain uses TRBV2 with TRBJ2-7, with D unresolved. The CDR3 runs to 15 residues. V was cut by 3 bases and J by 0 bases, with 12 bases left in between. Germline CDR1 and CDR2: SNHLY and FYNNEI. The DNA for the CDR3 is TGTGCCAGCAGTGATTTAACAGAAAGCTCCTACGAGCAGTACTTC. Translating gives CASSDLTESSYEQYF.

The chain combines TRBV4-1 with TRBJ2-2; D might be TRBD2 (5 bases). V lost 4 bases and J 4 bases, leaving 16 bases between the germline ends. The germline V gene encodes CDR1 MGHRA and CDR2 YSYEKL. This CDR3 contains 16 residues. CDR3 protein: CASSPRVRAATGELFF. The CDR3 coding sequence is TGCGCCAGCAGCCCCCGAGTGCGAGCGGCCACCGGGGAGCTGTTTTTT.

The chain is built from TRBV5-6 and TRBJ2-7; D unresolved. V dropped 2 bases and J dropped 6 bases, with 6 bases sitting between them. From germline, CDR1 is SGHDT and CDR2 YYEEEE. This CDR3 has 11 residues. The CDR3 DNA sequence: TGTGCCAGCAGCTTTCTGGGCGAGCAGTACTTC. This encodes CASSFLGEQYF.

The CDR3: CASSLTRQGASTEAFF. Written as DNA, the CDR3 is TGTGCCAGCAGCTTAACGCGACAGGGGGCTAGCACTGAAGCTTTCTTT. The gene calls are TRBV11-2 and TRBJ1-1; 10 positions match TRBD1. V lost 2 bases to trimming and J lost 4 bases; unmatched junction nucleotides: 7. This CDR3 comprises 16 residues. Germline-derived CDR1 and CDR2 are SGHAT and FQNNGV.

This rearrangement joins TRBV11-2 to TRBJ2-5, with 7 bases lining up with TRBD2. CDR1 is SGHAT and CDR2 is FQNNGV in the germline V gene. CDR3 size: 17 residues. V lost 0 bases to trimming and J lost 5 bases; unmatched junction nucleotides: 12. CDR3 nucleotides: TGTGCCAGCAGCTTAGATAAGGGGCTCGAGGGAGGGGAGACCCAGTACTTC. Amino acid sequence: CASSLDKGLEGGETQYF.

The chain is built from TRBV19 and TRBJ2-2; D is unclear. With 5 bases removed from V and 3 bases from J, the gap between germline ends came to 13 bases. This CDR3 has 15 amino acids. Germline V CDR1 and CDR2: LNHDA, SQIVND (reference sequence). The CDR3, as DNA: TGTGCCAGTAGTTTCTTCGGAGAGTACACCGGGGAGCTGTTTTTT. Its protein is CASSFFGEYTGELFF.

The rearrangement links TRBV29-1 to TRBJ1-2; possible D gene TRBD1, 6 bases. The germline V gene has CDR1 SQVTM and CDR2 ANQGSEA. V lost 5 bases, J lost 7 bases, and 14 bases lay in between. The CDR3 is 12 amino acids. For the CDR3, the DNA is TGCAGCGTTTCAACAGGGACGCGTGGCTACACCTTC. It codes for CSVSTGTRGYTF.

The chain recombines TRBV27 with TRBJ2-3, with D perhaps matching TRBD1 or TRBD2 (6 bases each). The CDR3 loop spans 14 amino acids. V was shortened by 1 base and J by 9 bases, with 14 bases between the two germline ends. The germline V gene has CDR1 MNHEY and CDR2 SMNVEV (reference sequence). CDR3: CASSLLGGEGTQYF. The CDR3, as DNA: TGTGCCAGCAGTTTATTGGGGGGCGAAGGGACGCAGTATTTT.

The CDR3: CASSAPGLAIETQYF. CDR3 in DNA: TGTGCCAGCAGCGCTCCGGGACTGGCAATCGAGACCCAGTACTTC. The chain carries TRBV13 and TRBJ2-5, with D tentatively TRBD2 (6 bases). Deletions cut 5 bases from V and 5 bases from J, with 18 bases between. CDR3 size: 15 residues. Germline values: CDR1 PRHDT, CDR2 FYEKMQ (reference sequence).

The V call is TRBV28, the J call TRBJ2-5; possibly TRBD2 for D (7 bases). CDR3 length equals 13 residues. Deletions cut 7 bases from V and 9 bases from J, with 18 bases between. Germline V gene lookup returns CDR1 MDHEN and CDR2 SYDVKM. In DNA form, the CDR3 reads TGTGCCAGCATCCCTGGGGAGGGGGAGGCCCAGTACTTC. Its translation is CASIPGEGEAQYF. Full variable domain (remainder filled in from reference TRBV28 and TRBJ2-5): DVKVTQSSRYLVKRTGEKVFLECVQDMDHENMFWYRQDPGLGLRLIYFSYDVKMKEKGDIPEGYSVSREKKERFSLILESASTNQTSMYLCASIPGEGEAQYFGPGTRLLVL.

The chain carries TRBV6-1 and TRBJ2-3, with TRBD1 as a possible D gene (6 bases). The V and J ends lost 6 bases and 10 bases respectively, with 11 bases between them. The CDR3 loop spans 11 amino acids. Germline V lookup: CDR1 MNHNS, CDR2 SASEGT. Here the CDR3 reads CASSSGQPQYF. The CDR3 bases are TGTGCCAGCAGCTCGGGACAACCGCAGTATTTT.

V gene TRBV7-8 combines with J gene TRBJ1-1; D may be TRBD1 (6 bases). CDR1 is SGHVS, CDR2 FQNEAQ, per germline. Trimming took off 5 bases at V and 4 bases at J, with 11 bases between the two ends. The CDR3 runs to 13 residues. The CDR3 DNA sequence: TGTGCCAGCAGCGCCCAGGGGTCCACTGAAGCTTTCTTT. Protein product: CASSAQGSTEAFF.